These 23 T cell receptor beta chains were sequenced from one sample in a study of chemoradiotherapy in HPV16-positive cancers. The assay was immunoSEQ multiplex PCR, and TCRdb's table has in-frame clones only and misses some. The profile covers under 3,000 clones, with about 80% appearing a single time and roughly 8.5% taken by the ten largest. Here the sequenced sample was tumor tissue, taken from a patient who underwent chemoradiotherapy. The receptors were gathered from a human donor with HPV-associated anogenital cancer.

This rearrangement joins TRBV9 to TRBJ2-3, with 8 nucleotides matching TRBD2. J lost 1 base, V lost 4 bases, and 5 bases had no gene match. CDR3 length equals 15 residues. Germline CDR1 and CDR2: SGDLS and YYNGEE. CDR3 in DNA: TGTGCCAGCAGCCAAATAGCGGGGCGCACAGATACGCAGTATTTT. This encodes CASSQIAGRTDTQYF.

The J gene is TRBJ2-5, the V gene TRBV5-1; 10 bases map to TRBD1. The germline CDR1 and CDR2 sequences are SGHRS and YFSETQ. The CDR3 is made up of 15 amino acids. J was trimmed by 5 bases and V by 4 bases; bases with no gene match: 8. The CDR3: CASSRDRGLGETQYF. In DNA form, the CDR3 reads TGCGCCAGCAGCCGGGACAGGGGCCTGGGGGAGACCCAGTACTTC.

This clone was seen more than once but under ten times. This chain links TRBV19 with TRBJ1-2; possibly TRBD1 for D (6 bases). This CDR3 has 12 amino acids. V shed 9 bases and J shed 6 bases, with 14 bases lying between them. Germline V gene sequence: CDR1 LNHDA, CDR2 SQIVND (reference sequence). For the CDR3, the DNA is TGTGCCAGCCGAACAGGGTGGGATGGCTACACCTTC. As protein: CASRTGWDGYTF.

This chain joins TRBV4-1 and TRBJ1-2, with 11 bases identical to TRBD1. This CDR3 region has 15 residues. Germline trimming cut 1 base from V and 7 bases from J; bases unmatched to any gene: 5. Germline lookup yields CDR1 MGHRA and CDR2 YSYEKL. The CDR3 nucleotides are TGCGCCAGCAGCCAAGGGACAGGGGGCAGATCTGGCTACACCTTC. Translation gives CASSQGTGGRSGYTF.

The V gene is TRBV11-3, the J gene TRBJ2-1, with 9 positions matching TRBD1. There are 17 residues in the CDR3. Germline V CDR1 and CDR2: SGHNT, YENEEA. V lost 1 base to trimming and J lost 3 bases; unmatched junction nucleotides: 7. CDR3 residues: CASSLVGTGPNYNEQFF. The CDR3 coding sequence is TGTGCCAGCAGCTTAGTCGGGACAGGGCCCAACTACAATGAGCAGTTCTTC. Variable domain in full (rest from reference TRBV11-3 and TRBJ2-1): EAGVVQSPRYKIIEKKQPVAFWCNPISGHNTLYWYLQNLGQGPELLIRYENEEAVDDSQLPKDRFSAERLKGVDSTLKIQPAELGDSAVYLCASSLVGTGPNYNEQFFGPGTRLTVL.

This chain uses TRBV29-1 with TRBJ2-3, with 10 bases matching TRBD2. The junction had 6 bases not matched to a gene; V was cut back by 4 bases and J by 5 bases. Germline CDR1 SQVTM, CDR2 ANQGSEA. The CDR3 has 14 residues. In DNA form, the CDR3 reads TGCAGCGTTGGAGCGGGGGGGCAATTAGATACGCAGTATTTT. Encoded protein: CSVGAGGQLDTQYF.

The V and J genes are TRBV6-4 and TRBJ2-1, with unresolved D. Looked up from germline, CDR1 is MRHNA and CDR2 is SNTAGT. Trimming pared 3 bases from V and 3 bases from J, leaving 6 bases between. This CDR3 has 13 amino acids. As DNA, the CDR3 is TGTGCCAGCAGTGAAACAGACTACAATGAGCAGTTCTTC. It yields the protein CASSETDYNEQFF.

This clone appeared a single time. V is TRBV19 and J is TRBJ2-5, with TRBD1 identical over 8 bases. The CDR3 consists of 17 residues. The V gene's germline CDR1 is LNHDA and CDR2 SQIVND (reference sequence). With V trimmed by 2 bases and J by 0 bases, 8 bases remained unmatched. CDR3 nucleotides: TGTGCCAGTAGTATATCCGCGGGACAGGTATACCAAGAGACCCAGTACTTC. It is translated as CASSISAGQVYQETQYF.

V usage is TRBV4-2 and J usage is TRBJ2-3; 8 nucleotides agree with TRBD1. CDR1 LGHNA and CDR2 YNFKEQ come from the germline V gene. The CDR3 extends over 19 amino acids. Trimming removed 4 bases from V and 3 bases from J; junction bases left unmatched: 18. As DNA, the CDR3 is TGTGCCAGCAGCCGGGAAGGGTCCAGTGACAGGGGTTGGACAGATACGCAGTATTTT. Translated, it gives CASSREGSSDRGWTDTQYF.

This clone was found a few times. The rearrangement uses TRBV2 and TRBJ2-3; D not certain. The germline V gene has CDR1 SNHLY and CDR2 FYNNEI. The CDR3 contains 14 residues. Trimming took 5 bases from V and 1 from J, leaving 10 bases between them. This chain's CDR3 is CASSSRIRTDTQYF. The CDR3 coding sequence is TGTGCCAGCAGTTCTAGGATCCGCACAGATACGCAGTATTTT.

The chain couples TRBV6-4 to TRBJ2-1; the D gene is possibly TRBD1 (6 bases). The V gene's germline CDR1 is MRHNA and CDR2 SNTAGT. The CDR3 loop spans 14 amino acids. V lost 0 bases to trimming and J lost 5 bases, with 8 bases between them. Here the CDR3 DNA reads TGTGCCAGCAGTGACTCGGACAGTAACAATGAGCAGTTCTTC. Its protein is CASSDSDSNNEQFF.

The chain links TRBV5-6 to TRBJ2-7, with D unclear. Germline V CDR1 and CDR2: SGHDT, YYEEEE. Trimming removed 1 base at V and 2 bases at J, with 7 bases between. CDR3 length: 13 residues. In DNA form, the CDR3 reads TGTGCCAGCAGCTTGAAGTTTACCTACGAGCAGTACTTC. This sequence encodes CASSLKFTYEQYF. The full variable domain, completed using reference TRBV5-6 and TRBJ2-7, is DAGVTQSPTHLIKTRGQQVTLRCSPKSGHDTVSWYQQALGQGPQFIFQYYEEEERQRGNFPDRFSGHQFPNYSSELNVNALLLGDSALYLCASSLKFTYEQYFGPGTRLTVT.

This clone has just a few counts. CDR3 residues: CASSQEWGGFYSGNTIYF. CDR3 nucleotide sequence: TGCGCCAGCAGCCAAGAGTGGGGAGGGTTCTACTCTGGAAACACCATATATTTT. V is TRBV4-1 and J is TRBJ1-3; D unresolved. Germline CDR1 MGHRA, CDR2 YSYEKL. The length of the CDR3 is 18 residues. Trimming left V 0 bases short and J 0 bases short, with 15 bases between.

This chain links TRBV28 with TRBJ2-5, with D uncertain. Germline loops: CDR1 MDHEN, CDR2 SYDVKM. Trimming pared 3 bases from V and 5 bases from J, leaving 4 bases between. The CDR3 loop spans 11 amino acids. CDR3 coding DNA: TGTGCCAGCAGTTTTGGTGAGACCCAGTACTTC. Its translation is CASSFGETQYF.

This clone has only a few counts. The CDR3 sequence: CASSFPGSTQYF. CDR3 DNA: TGTGCCAGCAGCTTCCCAGGGTCTACGCAGTATTTT. The rearrangement uses TRBV7-8 and TRBJ2-3; possible D gene TRBD1, 5 bases. CDR1 SGHVS and CDR2 FQNEAQ come from the germline V gene. The CDR3 runs 12 residues. Trimming took 3 bases from V and 8 from J, leaving 9 bases between them.

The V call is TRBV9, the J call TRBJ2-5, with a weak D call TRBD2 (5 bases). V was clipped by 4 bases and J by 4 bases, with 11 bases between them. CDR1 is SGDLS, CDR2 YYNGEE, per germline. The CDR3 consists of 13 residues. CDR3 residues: CASSSGLLETQYF. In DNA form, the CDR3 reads TGTGCCAGCAGCTCGGGATTATTAGAGACCCAGTACTTC.

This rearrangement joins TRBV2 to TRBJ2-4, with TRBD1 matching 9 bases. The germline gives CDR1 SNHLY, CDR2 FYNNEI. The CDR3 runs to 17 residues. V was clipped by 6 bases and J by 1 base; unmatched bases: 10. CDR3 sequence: CASSRNRGLGAKNIQYF. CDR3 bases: TGTGCCAGCAGCCGTAACAGGGGGCTTGGGGCCAAAAACATTCAGTACTTC.

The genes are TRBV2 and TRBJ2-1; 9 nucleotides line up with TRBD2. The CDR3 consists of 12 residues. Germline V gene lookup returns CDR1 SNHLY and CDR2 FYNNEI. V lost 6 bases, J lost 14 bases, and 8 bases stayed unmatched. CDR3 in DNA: TGTGCCAGCAGGCGGGGGGGCCAATTGAAGTTCTTC. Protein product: CASRRGGQLKFF.

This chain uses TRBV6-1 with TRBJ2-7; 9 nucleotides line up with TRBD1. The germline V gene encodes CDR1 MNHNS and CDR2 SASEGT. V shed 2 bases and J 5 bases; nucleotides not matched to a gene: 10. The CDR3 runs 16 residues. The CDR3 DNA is TGTGCCAGCAGTGAAAGTGAAGGGACAGGGAACGACGAGCAGTACTTC. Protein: CASSESEGTGNDEQYF.

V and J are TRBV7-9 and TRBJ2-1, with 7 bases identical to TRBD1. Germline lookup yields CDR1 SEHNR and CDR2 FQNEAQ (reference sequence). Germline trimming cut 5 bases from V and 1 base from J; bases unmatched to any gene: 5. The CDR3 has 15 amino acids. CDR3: CASSQGTVSYNEQFF. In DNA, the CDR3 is TGTGCCAGCAGCCAAGGGACAGTTTCCTACAATGAGCAGTTCTTC.

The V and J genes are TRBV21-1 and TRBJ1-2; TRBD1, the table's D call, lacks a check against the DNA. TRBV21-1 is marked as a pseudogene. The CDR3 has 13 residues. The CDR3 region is CASSKDVRFGYTF. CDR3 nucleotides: TGTGCCAGCAGCAAAGATGTCAGGTTTGGCTACACCTTC.

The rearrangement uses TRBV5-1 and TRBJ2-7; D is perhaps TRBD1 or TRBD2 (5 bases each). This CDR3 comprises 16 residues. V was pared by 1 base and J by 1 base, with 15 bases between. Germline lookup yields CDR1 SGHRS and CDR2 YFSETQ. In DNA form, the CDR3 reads TGCGCCAGCAGCTTGAGGGCGGGCCAGGGATCCTACGAGCAGTACTTC. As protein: CASSLRAGQGSYEQYF.

The CDR3 protein is CASSLQGGGGTQYF. DNA for the CDR3: TGCGCCAGCAGCTTGCAGGGTGGGGGCGGTACGCAGTATTTT. The V call is TRBV5-1, the J call TRBJ2-3; D might be TRBD1 (6 bases). Trimming removed 1 base from V and 8 bases from J, with 14 bases in between. The CDR3 has 14 residues. Germline V CDR1 and CDR2: SGHRS, YFSETQ.